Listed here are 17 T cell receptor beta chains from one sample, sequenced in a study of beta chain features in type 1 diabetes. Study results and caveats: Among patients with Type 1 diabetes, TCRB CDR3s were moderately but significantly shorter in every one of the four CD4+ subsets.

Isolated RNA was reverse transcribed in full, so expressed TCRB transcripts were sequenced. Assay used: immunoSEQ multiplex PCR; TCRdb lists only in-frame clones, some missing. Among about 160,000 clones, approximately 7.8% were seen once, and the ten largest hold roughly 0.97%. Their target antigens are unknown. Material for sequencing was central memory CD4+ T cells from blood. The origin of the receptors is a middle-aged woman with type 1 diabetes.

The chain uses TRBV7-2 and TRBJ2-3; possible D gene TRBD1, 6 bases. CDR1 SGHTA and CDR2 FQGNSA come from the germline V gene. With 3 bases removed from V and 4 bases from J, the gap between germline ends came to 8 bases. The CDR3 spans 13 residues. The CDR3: CASSLPGADTQYF. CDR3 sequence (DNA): TGTGCCAGCAGCTTGCCAGGGGCAGATACGCAGTATTTT.

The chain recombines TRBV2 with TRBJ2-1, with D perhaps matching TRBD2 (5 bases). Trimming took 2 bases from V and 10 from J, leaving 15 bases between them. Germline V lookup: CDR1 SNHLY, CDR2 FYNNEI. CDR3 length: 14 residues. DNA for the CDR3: TGTGCCAGCAGTGAAACTCCCGGGGATGGGGAGCAGTTCTTC. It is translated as CASSETPGDGEQFF.

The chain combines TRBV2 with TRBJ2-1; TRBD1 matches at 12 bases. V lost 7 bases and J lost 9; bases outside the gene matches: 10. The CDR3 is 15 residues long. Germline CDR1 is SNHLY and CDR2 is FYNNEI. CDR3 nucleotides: TGTGCCAGCAACAGGGGGACAGGGGGCCAAGGTGAGCAGTTCTTC. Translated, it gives CASNRGTGGQGEQFF.

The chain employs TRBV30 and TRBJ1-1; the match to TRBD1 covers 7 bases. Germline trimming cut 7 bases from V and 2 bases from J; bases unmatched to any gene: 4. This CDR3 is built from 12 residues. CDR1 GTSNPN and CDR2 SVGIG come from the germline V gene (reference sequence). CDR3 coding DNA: TGTGCCTCCCGGACAGGAAACACTGAAGCTTTCTTT. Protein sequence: CASRTGNTEAFF.

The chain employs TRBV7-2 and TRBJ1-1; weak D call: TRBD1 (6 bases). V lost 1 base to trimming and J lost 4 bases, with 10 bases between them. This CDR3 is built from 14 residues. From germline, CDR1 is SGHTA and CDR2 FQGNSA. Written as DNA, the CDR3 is TGTGCCAGCAGCTTAGTAGGGGGGGGCACTGAAGCTTTCTTT. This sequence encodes CASSLVGGGTEAFF.

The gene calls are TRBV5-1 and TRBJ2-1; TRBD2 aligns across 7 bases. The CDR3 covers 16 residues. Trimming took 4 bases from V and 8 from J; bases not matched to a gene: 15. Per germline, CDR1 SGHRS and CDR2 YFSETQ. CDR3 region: CASSREVGGRIDEQFF. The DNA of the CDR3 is TGCGCCAGCAGCCGAGAGGTGGGCGGGAGAATCGATGAGCAGTTCTTC. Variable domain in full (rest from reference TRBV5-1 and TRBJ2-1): KAGVTQTPRYLIKTRGQQVTLSCSPISGHRSVSWYQQTPGQGLQFLFEYFSETQRNKGNFPGRFSGRQFSNSRSEMNVSTLELGDSALYLCASSREVGGRIDEQFFGPGTRLTVL.

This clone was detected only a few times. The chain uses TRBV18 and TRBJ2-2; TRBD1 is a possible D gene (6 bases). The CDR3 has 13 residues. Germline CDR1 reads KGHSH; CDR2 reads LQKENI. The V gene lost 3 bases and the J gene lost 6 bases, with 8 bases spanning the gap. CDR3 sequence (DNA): TGTGCCAGCTCACCGCAGGGGTCCGGGGAGCTGTTTTTT. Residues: CASSPQGSGELFF.

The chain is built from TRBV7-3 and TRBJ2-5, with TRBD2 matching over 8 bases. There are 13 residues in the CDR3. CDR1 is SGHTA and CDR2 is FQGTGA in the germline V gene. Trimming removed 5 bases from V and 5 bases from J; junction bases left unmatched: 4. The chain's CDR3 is CASSRGGGETQYF. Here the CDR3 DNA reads TGTGCCAGCAGCCGGGGGGGCGGGGAGACCCAGTACTTC.

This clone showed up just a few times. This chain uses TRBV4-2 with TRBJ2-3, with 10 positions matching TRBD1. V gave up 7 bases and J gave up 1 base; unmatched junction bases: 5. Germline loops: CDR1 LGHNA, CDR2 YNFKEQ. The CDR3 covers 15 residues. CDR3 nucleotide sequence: TGTGCCAGCATGACCGGGACAGGGGGCACAGATACGCAGTATTTT. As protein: CASMTGTGGTDTQYF.

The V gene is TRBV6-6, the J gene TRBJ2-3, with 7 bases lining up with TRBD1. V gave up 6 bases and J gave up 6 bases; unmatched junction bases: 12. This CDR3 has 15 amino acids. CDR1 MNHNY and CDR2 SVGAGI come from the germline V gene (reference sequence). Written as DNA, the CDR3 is TGTGCCAGCAGCACTTACAGGGGTGTTATGGATACGCAGTATTTT. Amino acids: CASSTYRGVMDTQYF.

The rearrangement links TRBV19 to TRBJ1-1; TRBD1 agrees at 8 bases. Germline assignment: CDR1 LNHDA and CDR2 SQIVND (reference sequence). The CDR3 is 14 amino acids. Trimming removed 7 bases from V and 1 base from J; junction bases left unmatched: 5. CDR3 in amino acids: CASKGDRRNTEAFF. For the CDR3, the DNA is TGTGCCAGTAAAGGGGACAGGCGGAACACTGAAGCTTTCTTT.

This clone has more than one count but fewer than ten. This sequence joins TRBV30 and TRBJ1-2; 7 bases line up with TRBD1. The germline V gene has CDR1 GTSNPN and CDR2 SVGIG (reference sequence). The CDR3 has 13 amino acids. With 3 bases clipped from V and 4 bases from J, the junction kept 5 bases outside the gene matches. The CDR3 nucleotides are TGTGCCTGGAGCGCAGGGGGGATCTATGGCTACACCTTC. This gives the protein CAWSAGGIYGYTF.

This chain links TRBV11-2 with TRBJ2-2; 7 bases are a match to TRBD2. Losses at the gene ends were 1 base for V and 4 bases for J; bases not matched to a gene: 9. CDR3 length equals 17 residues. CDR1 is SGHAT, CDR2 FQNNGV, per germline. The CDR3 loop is CASSLGGGRESTGELFF. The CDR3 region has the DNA TGTGCCAGCAGCTTAGGAGGTGGGCGGGAGTCCACCGGGGAGCTGTTTTTT.

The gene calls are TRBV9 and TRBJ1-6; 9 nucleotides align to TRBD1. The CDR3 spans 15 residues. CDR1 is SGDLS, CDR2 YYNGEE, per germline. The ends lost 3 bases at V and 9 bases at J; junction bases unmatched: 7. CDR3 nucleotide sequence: TGTGCCAGCAGCGCCCCGGGACAGGGAGGTTCACCCCTCCACTTT. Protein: CASSAPGQGGSPLHF. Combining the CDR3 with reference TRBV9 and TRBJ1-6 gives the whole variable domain DSGVTQTPKHLITATGQRVTLRCSPRSGDLSVYWYQQSLDQGLQFLIQYYNGEERAKGNILERFSAQQFPDLHSELNLSSLELGDSALYFCASSAPGQGGSPLHFGNGTRLTVT.

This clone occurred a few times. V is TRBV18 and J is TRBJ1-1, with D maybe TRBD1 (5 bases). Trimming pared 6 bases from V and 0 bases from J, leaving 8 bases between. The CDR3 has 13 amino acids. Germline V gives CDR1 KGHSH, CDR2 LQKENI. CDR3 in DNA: TGTGCCAGCTCCCAACAGGTGAACACTGAAGCTTTCTTT. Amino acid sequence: CASSQQVNTEAFF.

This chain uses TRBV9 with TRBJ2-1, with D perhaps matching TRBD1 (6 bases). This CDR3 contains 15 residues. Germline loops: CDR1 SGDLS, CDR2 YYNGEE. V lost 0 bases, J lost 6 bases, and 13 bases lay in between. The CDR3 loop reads CASSVAPGATNEQFF. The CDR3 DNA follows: TGTGCCAGCAGCGTAGCTCCAGGGGCGACCAATGAGCAGTTCTTC.

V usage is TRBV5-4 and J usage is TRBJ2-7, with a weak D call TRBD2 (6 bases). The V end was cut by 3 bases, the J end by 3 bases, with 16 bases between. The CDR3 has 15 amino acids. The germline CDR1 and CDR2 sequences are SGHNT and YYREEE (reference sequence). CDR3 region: CASSSGVSGVYEQYF. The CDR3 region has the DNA TGTGCCAGCAGCTCGGGGGTTTCGGGGGTCTACGAGCAGTACTTC.